One sample yielded the 2 T cell receptor beta chains listed below, sequenced in a study of metastatic and nonmetastatic thyroid tumors (dated by TCRdb to 2020 to 2021). The method was PCR. The listed sequencing device is Illumina HiSeq 4000. Using fastp at Q25 and MiXCR, TCRdb reprocessed the public reads and kept productive beta chains. The sample table contains 30,000 to 35,000 clones; only one count was recorded for about 20% of them. Less than 4% of the sample is in the top ten clones. No patient had received any treatment before thyroid surgery. Sample: tumor tissue. These receptors all come from a male donor with papillary thyroid cancer or a benign thyroid nodule (not recorded which). Some clones in this sample may be carry-over from other donors' samples.

In this sample, this clone turned up many times. The chain uses TRBV7-9 and TRBJ2-5; D gene ambiguous. Germline lookup yields CDR1 SEHNR and CDR2 FQNEAQ (reference sequence). V lost 5 bases and J 5 bases, leaving 9 bases between the germline ends. The CDR3 extends over 12 amino acids. CDR3 DNA sequence: TGTGCCAGCAGCGCCGATTCGGAGACCCAGTACTTC. Amino acid sequence: CASSADSETQYF.

This clone occurred a few times. V and J are TRBV20-1 and TRBJ1-5; 9 positions agree with TRBD1. The CDR3 runs 15 residues. Germline lookup yields CDR1 DFQATT and CDR2 SNEGSKA (reference sequence). V gave up 6 bases and J gave up 4 bases; unmatched junction bases: 10. The CDR3, as DNA: TGCAGTGCCACCACAGGGGGCTCAATTAATCAGCCCCAGCATTTT. It yields the protein CSATTGGSINQPQHF.